This TCR beta chain was sequenced in a study of blood T cell repertoires in COVID-19. Background on the study: COVID-19 samples collected from the United States, Italy and Spain covered acute and convalescent phases.

Clones were read by immunoSEQ multiplex PCR, and TCRdb kept only the in-frame ones, dropping some. The data show 200,000 to 300,000 clones, roughly 80% seen once. V was shortened by 7 bases and J by 6 bases, with 16 bases between the two germline ends. Per germline, CDR1 MNHEY and CDR2 SMNVEV (reference sequence). This CDR3 has 14 residues. This clonotype was sampled from a woman older than 75 with acute or convalescent COVID-19. The sequenced material came from peripheral blood. The rearrangement links TRBV27 to TRBJ2-1; D uncertain. Here the CDR3 DNA reads TGTGCCAGCACGACTTCTTTGTCCGGCAATGAGCAGTTCTTC. As protein: CASTTSLSGNEQFF.